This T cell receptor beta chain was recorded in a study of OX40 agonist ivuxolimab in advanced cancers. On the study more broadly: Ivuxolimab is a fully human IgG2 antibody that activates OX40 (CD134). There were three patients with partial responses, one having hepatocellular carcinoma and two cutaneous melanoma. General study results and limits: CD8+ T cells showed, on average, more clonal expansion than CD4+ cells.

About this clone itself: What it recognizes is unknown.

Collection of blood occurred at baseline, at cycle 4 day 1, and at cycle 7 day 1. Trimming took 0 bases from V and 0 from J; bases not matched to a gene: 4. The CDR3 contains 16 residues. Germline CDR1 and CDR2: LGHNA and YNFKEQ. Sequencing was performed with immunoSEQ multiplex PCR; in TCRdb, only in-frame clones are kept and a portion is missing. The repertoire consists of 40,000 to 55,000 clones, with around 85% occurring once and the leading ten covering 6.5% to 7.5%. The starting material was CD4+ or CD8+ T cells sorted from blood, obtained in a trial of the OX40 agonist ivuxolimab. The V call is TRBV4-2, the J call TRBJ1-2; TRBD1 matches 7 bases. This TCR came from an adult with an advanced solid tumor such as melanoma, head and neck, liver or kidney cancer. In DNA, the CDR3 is TGTGCCAGCAGCCAAGAAGGAGGGGGCTCTAACTATGGCTACACCTTC. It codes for CASSQEGGGSNYGYTF.